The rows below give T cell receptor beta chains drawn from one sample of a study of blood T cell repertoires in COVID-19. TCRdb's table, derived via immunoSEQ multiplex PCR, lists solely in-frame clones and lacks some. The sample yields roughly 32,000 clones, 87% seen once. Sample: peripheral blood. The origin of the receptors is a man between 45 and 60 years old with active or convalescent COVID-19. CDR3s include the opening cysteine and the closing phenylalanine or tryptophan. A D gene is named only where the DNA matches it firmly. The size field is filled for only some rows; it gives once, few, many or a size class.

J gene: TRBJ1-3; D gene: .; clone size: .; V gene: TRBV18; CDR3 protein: CASSPQGAGSGNTIYF; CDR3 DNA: TGTGCCAGCTCACCACAGGGAGCCGGCTCTGGAAACACCATATATTTT
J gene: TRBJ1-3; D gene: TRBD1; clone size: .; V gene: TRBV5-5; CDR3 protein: CASRQYQTGGPGNTIYF; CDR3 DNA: TGTGCCAGCAGACAATATCAGACAGGGGGCCCTGGAAACACCATATATTTT
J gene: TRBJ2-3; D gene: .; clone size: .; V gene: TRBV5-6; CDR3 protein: CASSLNSGTDTQYF; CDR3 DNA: TGTGCCAGCAGCTTGAATAGTGGCACAGATACGCAGTATTTT
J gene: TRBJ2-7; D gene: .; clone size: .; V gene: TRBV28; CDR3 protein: CASSRTAAVFEQYF; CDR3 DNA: TGTGCCAGCAGCCGGACAGCGGCTGTTTTCGAGCAGTACTTC
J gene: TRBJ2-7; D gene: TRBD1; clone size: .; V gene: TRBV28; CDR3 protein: CASSLPGTGAYEQYF; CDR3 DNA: TGTGCCAGCAGTTTACCCGGGACAGGGGCCTACGAGCAGTACTTC
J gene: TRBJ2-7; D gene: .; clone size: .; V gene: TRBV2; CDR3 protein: CASSVQGGYEQYF; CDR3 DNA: TGTGCCAGCAGTGTACAGGGGGGGTACGAGCAGTACTTC
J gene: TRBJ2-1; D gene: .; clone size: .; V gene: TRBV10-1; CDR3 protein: CASSESEGTWKSNEQFF; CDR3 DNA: TGCGCCAGCAGTGAGTCGGAGGGGACCTGGAAAAGCAATGAGCAGTTCTTC
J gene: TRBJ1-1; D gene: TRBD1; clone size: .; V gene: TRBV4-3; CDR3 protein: CASSQGRGRLNTEAFF; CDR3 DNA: TGCGCCAGCAGCCAAGGCAGGGGGCGCCTGAACACTGAAGCTTTCTTT
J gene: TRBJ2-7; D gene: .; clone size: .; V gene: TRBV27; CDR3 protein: CASSLHNSYEQYF; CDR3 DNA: TGTGCCAGCAGTTTACACAACTCCTACGAGCAGTACTTC
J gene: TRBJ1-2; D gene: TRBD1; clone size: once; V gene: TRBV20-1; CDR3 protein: CSASHGQGAGYTF; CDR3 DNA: TGCAGTGCTAGTCATGGACAGGGAGCTGGCTACACCTTC
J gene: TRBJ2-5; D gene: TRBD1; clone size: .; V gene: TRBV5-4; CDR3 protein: CASSPPWTGGGQETQYF; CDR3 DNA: TGTGCCAGCAGCCCCCCATGGACAGGTGGGGGCCAAGAGACCCAGTACTTC
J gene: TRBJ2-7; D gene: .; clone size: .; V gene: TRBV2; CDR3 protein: CASSAQGYEQYF; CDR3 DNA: TGTGCCAGCAGTGCCCAGGGGTACGAGCAGTACTTC
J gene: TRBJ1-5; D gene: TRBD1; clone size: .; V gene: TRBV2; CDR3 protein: CASQGTGGDQPQHF; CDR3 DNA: TGTGCCAGCCAGGGGACAGGGGGTGATCAGCCCCAGCATTTT
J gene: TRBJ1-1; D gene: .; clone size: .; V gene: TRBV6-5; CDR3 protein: CASSSGRGRMGGAAFF; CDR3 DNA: TGTGCCAGCAGTTCCGGCCGGGGGCGCATGGGGGGGGCAGCTTTCTTT
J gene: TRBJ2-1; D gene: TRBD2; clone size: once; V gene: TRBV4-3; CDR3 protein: CASSPVAGAGYYNEQFF; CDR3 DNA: TGCGCCAGCAGCCCTGTAGCGGGAGCGGGATACTACAATGAGCAGTTCTTC
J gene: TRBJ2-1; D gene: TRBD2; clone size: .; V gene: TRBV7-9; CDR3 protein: CASSPAGATYNEQFF; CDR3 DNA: TGTGCCAGCAGTCCAGCGGGAGCTACATACAATGAGCAGTTCTTC
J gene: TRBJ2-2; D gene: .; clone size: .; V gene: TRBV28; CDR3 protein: CASRQGGTANTGELFF; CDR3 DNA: TGTGCCAGCAGACAAGGGGGGACAGCGAACACCGGGGAGCTGTTTTTT
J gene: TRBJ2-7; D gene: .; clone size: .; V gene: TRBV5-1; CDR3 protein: CASRASASYEQYF; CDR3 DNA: TGCGCCAGCAGGGCTAGCGCCTCTTACGAGCAGTACTTC
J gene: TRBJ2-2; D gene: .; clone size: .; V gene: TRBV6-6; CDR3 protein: CASSYRGLGTGELFF; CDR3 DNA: TGTGCCAGCAGTTACAGGGGTTTGGGCACCGGGGAGCTGTTTTTT
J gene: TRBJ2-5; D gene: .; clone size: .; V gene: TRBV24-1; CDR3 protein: CATSDLRGSGETQYF; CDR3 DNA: TGTGCCACCAGTGATTTGCGAGGGTCGGGGGAGACCCAGTACTTC
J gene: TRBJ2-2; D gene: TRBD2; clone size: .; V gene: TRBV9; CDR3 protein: CASSPPGLASGELFF; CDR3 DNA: TGTGCCAGCAGCCCACCGGGACTAGCATCCGGGGAGCTGTTTTTT
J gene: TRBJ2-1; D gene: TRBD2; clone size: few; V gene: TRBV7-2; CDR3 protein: CASSLRGTSSSYNEQFF; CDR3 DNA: TGTGCCAGCAGCTTACGAGGGACTAGCTCTTCCTACAATGAGCAGTTCTTC
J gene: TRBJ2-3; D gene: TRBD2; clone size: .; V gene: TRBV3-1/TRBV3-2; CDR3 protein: CASSLLAGVRADTQYF; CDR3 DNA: TGTGCCAGCAGCCTTCTAGCGGGAGTTCGGGCAGATACGCAGTATTTT
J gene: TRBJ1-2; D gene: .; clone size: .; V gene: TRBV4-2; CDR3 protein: CASSQHSGTTSYGYTF; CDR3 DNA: TGTGCCAGCAGCCAACACTCCGGGACAACCTCCTATGGCTACACCTTC
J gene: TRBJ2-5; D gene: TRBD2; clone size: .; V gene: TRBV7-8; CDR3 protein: CASSRSGIETQYF; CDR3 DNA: TGTGCCAGCAGCCGGAGCGGGATTGAGACCCAGTACTTC
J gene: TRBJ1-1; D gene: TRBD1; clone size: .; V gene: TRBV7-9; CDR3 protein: CASSSTGTGTALANTEAFF; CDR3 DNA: TGTGCCAGCAGCTCCACCGGGACAGGGACGGCATTGGCGAACACTGAAGCTTTCTTT
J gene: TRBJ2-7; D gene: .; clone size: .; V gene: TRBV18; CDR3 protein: CASSPETGFYEQYF; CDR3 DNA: TGTGCCAGCTCACCTGAGACTGGCTTCTACGAGCAGTACTTC
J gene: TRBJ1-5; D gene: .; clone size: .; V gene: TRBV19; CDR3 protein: CASGGQPYSNQPQHF; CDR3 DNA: TGTGCCAGCGGTGGACAGCCCTATAGCAATCAGCCCCAGCATTTT
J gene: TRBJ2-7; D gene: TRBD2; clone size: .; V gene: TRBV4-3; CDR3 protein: CASSQDRRGLGEQYF; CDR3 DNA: TGCGCCAGCAGCCAAGATCGGCGGGGGTTGGGCGAGCAGTACTTC
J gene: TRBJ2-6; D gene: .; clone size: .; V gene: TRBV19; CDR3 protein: CASSILRNEGSRANVLTF; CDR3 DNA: TGTGCCAGTAGTATTCTAAGAAATGAGGGCTCTCGGGCCAACGTCCTGACTTTC
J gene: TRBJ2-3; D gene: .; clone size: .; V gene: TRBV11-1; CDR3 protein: CASSSLSEDTQYF; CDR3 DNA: TGTGCCAGCAGCTCGCTATCCGAAGATACGCAGTATTTT
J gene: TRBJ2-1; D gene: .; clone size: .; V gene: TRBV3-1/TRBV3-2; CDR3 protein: CASSPGLAYNEQFF; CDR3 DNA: TGTGCCAGCAGCCCCGGATTAGCTTACAATGAGCAGTTCTTC
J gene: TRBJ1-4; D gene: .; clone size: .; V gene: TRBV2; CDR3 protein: CASSPTLATNEKLFF; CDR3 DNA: TGTGCCAGCAGCCCCACACTAGCAACTAATGAAAAACTGTTTTTT
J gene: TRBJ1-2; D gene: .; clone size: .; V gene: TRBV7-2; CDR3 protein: CASSLAVQAFYGYTF; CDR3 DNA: TGTGCCAGCAGCTTAGCAGTTCAGGCCTTCTATGGCTACACCTTC
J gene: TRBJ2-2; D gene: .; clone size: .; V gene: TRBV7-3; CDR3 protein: CASSSRGGNTGELFF; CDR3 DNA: TGTGCCAGCAGCTCTAGGGGGGGTAACACCGGGGAGCTGTTTTTT
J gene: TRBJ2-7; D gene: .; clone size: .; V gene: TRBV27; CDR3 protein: CASSLSWGVGGEQYF; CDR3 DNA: TGTGCCAGCAGTTTATCATGGGGTGTGGGGGGCGAGCAGTACTTC
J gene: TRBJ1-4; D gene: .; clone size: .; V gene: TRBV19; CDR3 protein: CASSMEGLANEKLFF; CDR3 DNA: TGTGCCAGTAGTATGGAGGGGTTGGCTAATGAAAAACTGTTTTTT
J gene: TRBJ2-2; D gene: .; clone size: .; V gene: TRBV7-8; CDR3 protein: CASSFAALADTGELFF; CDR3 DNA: TGTGCCAGCAGCTTCGCCGCCCTGGCGGACACCGGGGAGCTGTTTTTT
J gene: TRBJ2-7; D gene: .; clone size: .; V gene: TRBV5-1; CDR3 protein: CASSLAGEQYF; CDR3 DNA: TGCGCCAGCAGCTTGGCGGGCGAGCAGTACTTC
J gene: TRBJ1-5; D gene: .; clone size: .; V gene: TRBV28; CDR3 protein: CASSLALTLNQPQHF; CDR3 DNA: TGTGCCAGCAGTTTAGCCCTTACTCTCAATCAGCCCCAGCATTTT
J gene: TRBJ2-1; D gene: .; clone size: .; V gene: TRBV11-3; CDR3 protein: CASSYRGTYNEQFF; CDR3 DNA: TGTGCCAGCAGCTATAGGGGGACGTACAATGAGCAGTTCTTC